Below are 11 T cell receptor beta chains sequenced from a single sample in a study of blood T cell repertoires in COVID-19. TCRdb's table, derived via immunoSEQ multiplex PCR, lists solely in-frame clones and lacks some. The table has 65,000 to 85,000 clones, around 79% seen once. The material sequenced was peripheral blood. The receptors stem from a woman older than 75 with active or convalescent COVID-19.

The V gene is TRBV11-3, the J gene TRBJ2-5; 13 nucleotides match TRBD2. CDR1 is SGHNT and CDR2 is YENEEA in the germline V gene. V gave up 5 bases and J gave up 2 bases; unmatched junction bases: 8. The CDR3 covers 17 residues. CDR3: CASSRRTSGREQETQYF. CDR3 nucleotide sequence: TGTGCCAGCAGCCGAAGGACTAGCGGGAGAGAACAAGAGACCCAGTACTTC. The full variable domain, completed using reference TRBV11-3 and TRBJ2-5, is EAGVVQSPRYKIIEKKQPVAFWCNPISGHNTLYWYLQNLGQGPELLIRYENEEAVDDSQLPKDRFSAERLKGVDSTLKIQPAELGDSAVYLCASSRRTSGREQETQYFGPGTRLLVL.

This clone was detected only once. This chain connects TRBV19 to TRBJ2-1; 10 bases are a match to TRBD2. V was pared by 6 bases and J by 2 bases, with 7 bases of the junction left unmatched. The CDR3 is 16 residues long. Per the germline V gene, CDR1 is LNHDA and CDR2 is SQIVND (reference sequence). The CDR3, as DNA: TGTGCCAGTAGGACCATCACTAGCGGGACCTACAATGAGCAGTTCTTC. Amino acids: CASRTITSGTYNEQFF.

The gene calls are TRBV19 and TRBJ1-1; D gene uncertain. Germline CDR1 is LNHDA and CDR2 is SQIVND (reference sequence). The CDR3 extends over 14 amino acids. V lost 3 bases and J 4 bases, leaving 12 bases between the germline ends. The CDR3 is CASSILAGGTEAFF. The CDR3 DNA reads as TGTGCCAGTAGTATTTTGGCTGGTGGCACTGAAGCTTTCTTT.

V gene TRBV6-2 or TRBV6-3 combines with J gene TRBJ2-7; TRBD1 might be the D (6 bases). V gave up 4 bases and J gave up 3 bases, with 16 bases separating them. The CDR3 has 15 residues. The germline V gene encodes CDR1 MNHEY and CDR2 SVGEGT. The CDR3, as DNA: TGTGCCAGCAGTTCCTCCGGGACATATAACTACGAGCAGTACTTC. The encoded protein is CASSSSGTYNYEQYF.

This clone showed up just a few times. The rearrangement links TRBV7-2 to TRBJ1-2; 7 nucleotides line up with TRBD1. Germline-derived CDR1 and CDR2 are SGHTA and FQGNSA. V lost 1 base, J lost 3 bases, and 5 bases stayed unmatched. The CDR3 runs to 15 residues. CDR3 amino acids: CASSLVGQVYYGYTF. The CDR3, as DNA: TGTGCCAGCAGCTTAGTCGGACAGGTGTACTATGGCTACACCTTC.

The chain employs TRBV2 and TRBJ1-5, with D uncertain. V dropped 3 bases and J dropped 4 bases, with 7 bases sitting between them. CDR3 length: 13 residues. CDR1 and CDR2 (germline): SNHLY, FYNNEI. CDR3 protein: CASSETENQPQHF. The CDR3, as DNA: TGTGCCAGCAGTGAGACTGAAAATCAGCCCCAGCATTTT.

The CDR3 DNA sequence: TGCGCCAGCAGCCAAGTTCCGGGGTTTATAAGTGAAAAACTGTTTTTT. Protein sequence: CASSQVPGFISEKLFF. This rearrangement joins TRBV4-3 to TRBJ1-4; D is undetermined. Trimming shortened V by 1 base and J by 7 bases, and 16 bases separated the two germline ends. The CDR3 has 16 residues. Germline V lookup: CDR1 LGHNA, CDR2 YSLEER.

CDR3 DNA sequence: TGTGCCAGCAGCTCCATAGCGAGGGGCACAGATACGCAGTATTTT. Protein: CASSSIARGTDTQYF. V and J are TRBV5-4 and TRBJ2-3, with TRBD2 as a possible D gene (5 bases). The CDR3 totals 15 residues. CDR1 is SGHNT, CDR2 YYREEE, per germline (reference sequence). V was cut by 3 bases and J by 1 base, with 12 bases left in between.

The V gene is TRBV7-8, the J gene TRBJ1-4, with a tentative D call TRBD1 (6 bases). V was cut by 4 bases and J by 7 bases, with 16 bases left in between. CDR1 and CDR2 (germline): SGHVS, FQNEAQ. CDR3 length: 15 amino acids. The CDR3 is CASSSRGGAREKLFF. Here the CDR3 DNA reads TGTGCCAGCAGCTCCCGCGGGGGGGCGCGTGAAAAACTGTTTTTT.

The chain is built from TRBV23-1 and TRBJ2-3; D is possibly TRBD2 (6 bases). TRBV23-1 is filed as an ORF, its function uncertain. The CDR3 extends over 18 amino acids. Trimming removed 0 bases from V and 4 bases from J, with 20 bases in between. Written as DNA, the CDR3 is TGCGCCAGCAGTCAATCTCGGGGGACGTCTCCGTGGCCAGATACGCAGTATTTT. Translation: CASSQSRGTSPWPDTQYF.

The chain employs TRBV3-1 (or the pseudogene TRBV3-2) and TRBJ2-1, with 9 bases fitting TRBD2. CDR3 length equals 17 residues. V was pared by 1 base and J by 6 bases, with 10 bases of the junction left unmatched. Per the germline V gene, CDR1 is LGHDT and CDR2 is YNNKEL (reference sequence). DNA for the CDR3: TGTGCCAGCAGCCAAGTTGTCGCGGGAGGGCCCCTCAATGAGCAGTTCTTC. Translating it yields CASSQVVAGGPLNEQFF.